Listed below are T cell receptor beta chains from one sample, sequenced in a study of T-cell reconstitution after alpha-beta-depleted transplantation in children. TCRdb analysed the PCR reads with MiXCR anew, one entry per CDR3 protein. Among fewer than 700,000 distinct CDR3 sequences, roughly 13% were seen once, and the ten largest hold roughly 2.3%. The specimen comprised PBMCs, mostly from graft donor cells, sampled 360 days after TCRalphabeta/CD19-depleted stem cell transplant. The origin of the receptors is a male patient between 5 and 17 years old who had a stem cell transplant for acute myeloid leukemia, so the T cells may come from the graft donor. Each CDR3 is given with its conserved first and last residue. D genes are given only for firm matches.

j_call,v_call,cdr3_length,d_call,cdr3_aa
TRBJ2-5,TRBV19,17,TRBD1,CASSTWDSSPPQETQYF
TRBJ2-1,TRBV4-1,17,NA,CASSQEELGGGPNEQFF
TRBJ2-7,TRBV4-3,14,NA,CASSLRPWDWEQYF
TRBJ2-1,TRBV7-9,19,NA,CASSVLQDIAPSSYNEQFF
TRBJ2-3,TRBV28,13,NA,CASSSIVPDTQYF
TRBJ1-2,TRBV12-3/TRBV12-4,16,NA,CASTEFGPQGRDGYTF
TRBJ2-1,TRBV7-2,13,NA,CASRPRLNNEQFF
TRBJ2-5,TRBV12-3/TRBV12-4,17,TRBD1,CASSSHPGQSREETQYF
TRBJ2-6,TRBV5-1,18,TRBD2,CASSLWTSAASGANVLTF
TRBJ1-3,TRBV7-6,14,NA,CASSLRLAGNTIYF
TRBJ2-7,TRBV20-1,14,TRBD2,CSARDGREISEQYF